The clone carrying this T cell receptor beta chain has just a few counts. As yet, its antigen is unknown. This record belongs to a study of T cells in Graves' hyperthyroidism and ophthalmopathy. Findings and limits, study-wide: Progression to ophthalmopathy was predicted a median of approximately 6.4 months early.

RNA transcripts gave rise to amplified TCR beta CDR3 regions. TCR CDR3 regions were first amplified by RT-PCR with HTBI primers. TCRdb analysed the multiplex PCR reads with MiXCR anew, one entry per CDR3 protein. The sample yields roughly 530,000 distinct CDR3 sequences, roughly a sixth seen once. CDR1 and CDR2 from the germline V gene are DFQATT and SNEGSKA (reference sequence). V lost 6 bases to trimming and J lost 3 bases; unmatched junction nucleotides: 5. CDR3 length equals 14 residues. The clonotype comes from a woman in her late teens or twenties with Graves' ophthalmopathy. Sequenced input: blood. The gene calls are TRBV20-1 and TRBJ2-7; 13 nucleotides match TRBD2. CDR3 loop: CSALGTSGIYEQYF. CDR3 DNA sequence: TGCAGTGCCTTGGGGACTAGCGGGATCTACGAGCAGTACTTC.